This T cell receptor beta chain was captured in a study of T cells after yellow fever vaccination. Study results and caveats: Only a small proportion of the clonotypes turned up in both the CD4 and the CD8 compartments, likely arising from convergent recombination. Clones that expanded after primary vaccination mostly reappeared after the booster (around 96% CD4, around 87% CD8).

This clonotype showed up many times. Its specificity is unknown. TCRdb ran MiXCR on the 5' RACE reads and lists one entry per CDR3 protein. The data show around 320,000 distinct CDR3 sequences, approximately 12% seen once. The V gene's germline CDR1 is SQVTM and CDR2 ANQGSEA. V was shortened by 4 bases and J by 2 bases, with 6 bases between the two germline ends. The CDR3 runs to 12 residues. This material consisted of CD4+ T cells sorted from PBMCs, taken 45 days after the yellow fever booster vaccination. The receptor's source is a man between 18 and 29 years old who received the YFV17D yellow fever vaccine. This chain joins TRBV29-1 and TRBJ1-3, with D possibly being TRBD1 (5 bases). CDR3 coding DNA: TGCAGCGTTGGGGGGGCTGGAAACACCATATATTTT. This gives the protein CSVGGAGNTIYF. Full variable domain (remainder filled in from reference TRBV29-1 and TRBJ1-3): SAVISQKPSRDICQRGTSLTIQCQVDSQVTMMFWYRQQPGQSLTLIATANQGSEATYESGFVIDKFPISRPNLTFSTLTVSNMSPEDSSIYLCSVGGAGNTIYFGEGSWLTVV.